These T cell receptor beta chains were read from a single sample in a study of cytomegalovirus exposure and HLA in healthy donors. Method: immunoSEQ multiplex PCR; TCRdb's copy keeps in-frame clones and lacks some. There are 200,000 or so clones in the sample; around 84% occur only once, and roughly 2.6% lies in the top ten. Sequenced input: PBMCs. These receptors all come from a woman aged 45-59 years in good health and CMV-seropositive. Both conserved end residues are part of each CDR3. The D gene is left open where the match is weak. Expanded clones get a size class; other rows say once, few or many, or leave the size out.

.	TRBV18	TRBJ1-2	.	CASSGTGTLEGYTF
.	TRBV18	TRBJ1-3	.	CASSPKEVAGNTIYF
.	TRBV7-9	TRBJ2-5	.	CASSLGQEETQYF
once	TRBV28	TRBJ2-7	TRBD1	CASSRTGLSYEQYF
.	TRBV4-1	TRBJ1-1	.	CASSLLTRNTEAFF
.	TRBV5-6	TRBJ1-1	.	CASRREVNTEAFF
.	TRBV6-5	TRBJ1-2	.	CASSYSNRPNSYGYTF
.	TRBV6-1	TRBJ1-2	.	CASSYGGGYTF
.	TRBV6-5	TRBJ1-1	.	CASTPLTGMNTEAFF
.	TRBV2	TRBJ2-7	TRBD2	CASSTSGGFNEQYF
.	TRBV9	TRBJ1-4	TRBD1	CASSAQGRNEKLFF
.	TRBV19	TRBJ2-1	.	CASSVTGDSYNEQFF
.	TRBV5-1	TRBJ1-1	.	CASSPEYLTEAFF
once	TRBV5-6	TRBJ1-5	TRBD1	CASSDGQGLIGNQPQHF
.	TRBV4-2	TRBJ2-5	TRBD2	CASSQAAGGETQYF
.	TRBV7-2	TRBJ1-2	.	CASSQDRPEYGYTF
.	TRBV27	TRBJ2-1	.	CASSLSLGGYNEQFF
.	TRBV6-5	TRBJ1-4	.	CATNTEGLANEKLFF
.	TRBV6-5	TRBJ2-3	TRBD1	CASRGQKAQYF
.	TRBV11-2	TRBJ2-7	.	CASSLLRDSYEQYF